This TCR beta chain was documented in a study of cytomegalovirus exposure and HLA in healthy donors. This clone was seen more than once but under ten times. PCR primers comprised 60 Vbeta and 13 Jbeta primers. Data came from immunoSEQ multiplex PCR; TCRdb stores just in-frame clones and leaves some out. The sample gives 200,000 to 250,000 clones, under 70% of which show up once; 2.6% is in the top ten. The CDR3 totals 14 residues. V was pared by 5 bases and J by 7 bases, with 5 bases of the junction left unmatched. The germline gives CDR1 MNHNS, CDR2 SASEGT. The clonotype was recovered from a man aged 35-49 years in good health and CMV-seropositive. V usage is TRBV6-1 and J usage is TRBJ1-6; 7 nucleotides agree with TRBD1. The sequenced sample was PBMCs. Here the CDR3 DNA reads TGTGCCAGCAGTACCCGGGACAGCAATTCACCCCTCCACTTT. Translating it yields CASSTRDSNSPLHF.